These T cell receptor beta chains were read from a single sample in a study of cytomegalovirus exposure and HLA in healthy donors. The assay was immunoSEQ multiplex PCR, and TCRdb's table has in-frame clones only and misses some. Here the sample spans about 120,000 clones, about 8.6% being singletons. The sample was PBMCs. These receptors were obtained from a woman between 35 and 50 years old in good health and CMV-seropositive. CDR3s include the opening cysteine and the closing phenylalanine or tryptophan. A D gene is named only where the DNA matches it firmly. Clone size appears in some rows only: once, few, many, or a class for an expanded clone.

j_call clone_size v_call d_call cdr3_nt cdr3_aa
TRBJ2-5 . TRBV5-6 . TGTGCCAGCAGCTTGGCGGGTCTCACTCGGGAGCAGTACTTC CASSLAGLTREQYF
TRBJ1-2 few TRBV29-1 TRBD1 TGCAGCGCTCTGCCGGGACAGACCTTGGGTGGCTACACCTTC CSALPGQTLGGYTF
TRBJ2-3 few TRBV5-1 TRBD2 TGCGCCAGTAGCCCGAGCGGGGGTGCGACAGATACGCAGTATTTT CASSPSGGATDTQYF
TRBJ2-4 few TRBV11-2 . TGTGCCAGCAGCCCGCTAGGAAGCGGGCAGGCCAAAAACATTCAGTACTTC CASSPLGSGQAKNIQYF
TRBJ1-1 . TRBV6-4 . TGTGCCAGCAGTGACTCGGCAGAGAACACTGAAGCTTTCTTT CASSDSAENTEAFF
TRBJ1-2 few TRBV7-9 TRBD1 TGTGCCAGCAGCTGGACAGGGGGGGGCTATGGCTACACCTTC CASSWTGGGYGYTF
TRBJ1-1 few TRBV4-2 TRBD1 TGTGCCAGCAGCCAAGCTGCAGACAGGGCTGTTGCAGCTTTCTTT CASSQAADRAVAAFF
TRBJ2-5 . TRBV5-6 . TGTGCCAGCAGCCTTTACAACCAAGAGACCCAGTACTTC CASSLYNQETQYF
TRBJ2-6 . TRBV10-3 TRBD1 TGTGCCACCCTAGGGGCCACAGGGGGGAGCTCTGGGGCCAACGTCCTGACTTTC CATLGATGGSSGANVLTF
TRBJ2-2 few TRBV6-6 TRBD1 TGTGCCAGCAGTCTACTCACAGGGGCCGCCACCGGGGAGCTGTTTTTT CASSLLTGAATGELFF
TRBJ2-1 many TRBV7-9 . TGTGCCAGCAGCCCAGGCGTAAACAATGAGCAGTTCTTC CASSPGVNNEQFF
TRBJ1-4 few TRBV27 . TGTGCCAGCAGCCCAGGAATAGCTAATGAAAAACTGTTTTTT CASSPGIANEKLFF
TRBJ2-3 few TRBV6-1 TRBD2 TGTGCCAGCAGTGAACAAGAGGGTCGTGGACTAGCGGGGAAATTTTTAAGCACAGATACGCAGTATTTT CASSEQEGRGLAGKFLSTDTQYF
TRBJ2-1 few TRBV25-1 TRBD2 TGTGCCAGCAGTGGGAGCGGGGGGAGCTCCTACAATGAGCAGTTCTTC CASSGSGGSSYNEQFF
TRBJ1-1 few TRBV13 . TGTGCCAGCAGCTTAAGGGGGGGGCGCATGGTCACTGAAGCTTTCTTT CASSLRGGRMVTEAFF
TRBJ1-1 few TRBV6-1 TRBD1 TGTGCCAGCAGTGAGAGGGGCAGGGGGAGGACTGAAGCTTTCTTT CASSERGRGRTEAFF
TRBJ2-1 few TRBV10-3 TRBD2 TGTGCCATCAGGGACTGGCGGGGGTCCAGAGGCAATGAGCAGTTCTTC CAIRDWRGSRGNEQFF
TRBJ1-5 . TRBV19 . TGTGCCAGTAGTATCCCAGATCTCAGGCAGCCCCAGCATTTT CASSIPDLRQPQHF
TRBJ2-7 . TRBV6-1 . TGTGCCAGCAGGGCTACAGGGTTATCCCACGAGCAGTACTTC CASRATGLSHEQYF
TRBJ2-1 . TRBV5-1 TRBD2 TGCGCCAGCAGCGGCGGGGGGCCTGGAAATGAGCAGTTCTTC CASSGGGPGNEQFF
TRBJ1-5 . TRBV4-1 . TGCGCCAGCAGCCAACAGTCACAGGGAGACAATCAGCCCCAGCATTTT CASSQQSQGDNQPQHF
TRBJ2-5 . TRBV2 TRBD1 TGTGCCAGCAGTCCTACGACAGGGATCGAGACCCAGTACTTC CASSPTTGIETQYF
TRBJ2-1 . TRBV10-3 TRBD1 TGTGCCATCAGTTACGACAGGGCATCCTACAATGAGCAGTTCTTC CAISYDRASYNEQFF
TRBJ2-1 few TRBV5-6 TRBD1 TGTGCCAGCAGCCGATTCGGGACAGGGAATGAGCAGTTCTTC CASSRFGTGNEQFF
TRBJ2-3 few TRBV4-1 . TGCGCCAGCAGCCAAGAGAAAGGGGGCACAGATACGCAGTATTTT CASSQEKGGTDTQYF
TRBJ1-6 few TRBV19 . TGTGCCAGTAGTATGGGGCAGGGAATAATTAATTCACCCCTCCACTTT CASSMGQGIINSPLHF
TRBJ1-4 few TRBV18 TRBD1 TGTGCCAGCTCACCGGGACAGGTTAATGAAAAACTGTTTTTT CASSPGQVNEKLFF
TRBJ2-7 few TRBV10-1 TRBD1 TGCGCCAGCAGTTCCAAGGACAGGGCCTACGAGCAGTACTTC CASSSKDRAYEQYF
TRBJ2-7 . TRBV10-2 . TGCGCCAGCAGCGAAGGGGGATACGAGCAGTACTTC CASSEGGYEQYF
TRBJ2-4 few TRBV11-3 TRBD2 TGTGCCAGCAGCTTAGGGATAGCGGGGATGGAAAACATTCAGTACTTC CASSLGIAGMENIQYF
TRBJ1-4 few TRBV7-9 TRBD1 TGTGCCAGCAGCCTAACCGGACAGGGGAGGGATGAAAAACTGTTTTTT CASSLTGQGRDEKLFF
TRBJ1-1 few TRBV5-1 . TGCGCCAGCAGCTTTGATCCTAGGAACACTGAAGCTTTCTTT CASSFDPRNTEAFF
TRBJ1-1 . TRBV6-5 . TGTGCCAGCAGTTCGGCGGGGGGCCGGGACACTGAAGCTTTCTTT CASSSAGGRDTEAFF
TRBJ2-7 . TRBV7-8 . TGTGCCAGCAGCTTCCTGCAGGGGTACGGCGAGCAGTACTTC CASSFLQGYGEQYF
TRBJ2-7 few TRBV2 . TGTGCCAGCACCCTCGGAGGGCAGGGTACCAACGAGCAGTACTTC CASTLGGQGTNEQYF
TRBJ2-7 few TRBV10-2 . TGCGCCAGCAGTGTCTCCTACGAGCAGTACTTC CASSVSYEQYF
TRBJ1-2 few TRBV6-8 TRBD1 TGTGCCAGCAGCACAGGGGTGGATAACTACACCTTC CASSTGVDNYTF
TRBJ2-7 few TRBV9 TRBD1 TGTGCCAGCAGCGTAGGCGGCAGGGGGCGATACGAGCAGTACTTC CASSVGGRGRYEQYF
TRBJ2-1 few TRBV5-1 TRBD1 TGCGCCAGCAGCCCGGACAGGGGGCTCGGCAATGAGCAGTTCTTC CASSPDRGLGNEQFF
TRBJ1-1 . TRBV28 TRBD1 TGTGCCAGCGGTAACAGGGGGCCCTTGGTTGAAGCTTTCTTT CASGNRGPLVEAFF
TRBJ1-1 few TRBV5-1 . TGCGCCAGCAGCTTGGATGGGGGGGATGGCACTGAAGCTTTCTTT CASSLDGGDGTEAFF